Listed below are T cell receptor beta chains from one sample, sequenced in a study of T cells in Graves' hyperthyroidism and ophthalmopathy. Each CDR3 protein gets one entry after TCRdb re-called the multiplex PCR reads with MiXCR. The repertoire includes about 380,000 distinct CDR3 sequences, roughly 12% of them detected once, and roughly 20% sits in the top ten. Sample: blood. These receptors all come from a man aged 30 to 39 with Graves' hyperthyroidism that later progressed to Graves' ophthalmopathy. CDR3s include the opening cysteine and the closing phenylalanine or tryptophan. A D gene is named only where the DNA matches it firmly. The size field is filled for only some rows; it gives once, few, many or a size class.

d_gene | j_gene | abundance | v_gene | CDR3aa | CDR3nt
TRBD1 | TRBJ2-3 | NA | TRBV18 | CASSPRTGGITDTQYF | TGTGCCAGCTCACCTAGGACAGGGGGCATCACAGATACGCAGTATTTT
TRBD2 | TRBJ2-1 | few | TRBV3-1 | CASSHTSGGPYNEQFF | TGTGCCAGCAGCCACACTAGCGGGGGCCCTTACAATGAGCAGTTCTTC
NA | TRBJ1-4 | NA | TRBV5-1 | CASSLGWSNEKLFF | TGCGCCAGCAGCTTGGGGTGGAGTAATGAAAAACTGTTTTTT
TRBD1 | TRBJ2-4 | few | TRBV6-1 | CASSVTGAENIQYF | TGTGCCAGCAGCGTGACAGGGGCTGAAAACATTCAGTACTTC
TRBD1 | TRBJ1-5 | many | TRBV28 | CASSPTGEDQPQHF | TGTGCCAGCAGCCCTACAGGGGAGGATCAGCCCCAGCATTTT
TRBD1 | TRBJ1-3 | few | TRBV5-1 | CASSSGQGTSSGNTIYF | TGCGCCAGCAGCTCCGGACAGGGGACGAGCTCTGGAAACACCATATATTTT
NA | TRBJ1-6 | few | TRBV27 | CASSPQDGGSPLHF | TGTGCCAGCAGCCCCCAAGATGGGGGTTCACCCCTCCACTTT
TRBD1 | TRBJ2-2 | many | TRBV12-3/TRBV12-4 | CASSPGQLGTGELFF | TGTGCCAGCAGCCCGGGACAGCTAGGGACCGGGGAGCTGTTTTTT
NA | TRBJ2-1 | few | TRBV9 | CASSVDGETYNEQFF | TGTGCCAGCAGCGTAGACGGGGAGACCTACAATGAGCAGTTCTTC
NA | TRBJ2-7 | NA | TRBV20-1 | CSARDPFFGTEQYF | TGCAGTGCTAGAGATCCCTTTTTCGGAACCGAGCAGTACTTC
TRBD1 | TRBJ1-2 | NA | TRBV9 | CASSVAGTEMTYGYTF | TGTGCCAGCAGCGTGGCCGGGACAGAGATGACTTATGGCTACACCTTC
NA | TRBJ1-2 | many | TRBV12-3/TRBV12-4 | CASSPLDVGLYGYTF | TGTGCCAGCAGTCCCCTTGATGTGGGGCTCTATGGCTACACCTTC
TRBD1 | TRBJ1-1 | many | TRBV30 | CAWVPKGQLNTEAFF | TGTGCCTGGGTCCCAAAGGGACAGCTGAACACTGAAGCTTTCTTT
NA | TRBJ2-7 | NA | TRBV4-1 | CASSQPTRGGFYEQYF | TGCGCCAGCAGCCAACCCACGCGAGGAGGGTTCTACGAGCAGTACTTC
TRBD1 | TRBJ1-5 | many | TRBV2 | CASSVEGASSNQPQHF | TGTGCCAGCAGTGTTGAGGGGGCCTCCTCCAATCAGCCCCAGCATTTT
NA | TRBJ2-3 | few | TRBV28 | CASSLTGHTDTQYF | TGTGCCAGCAGTTTAACTGGCCACACAGATACGCAGTATTTT
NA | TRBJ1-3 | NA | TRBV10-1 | CASRINLGHQSSGNTIYF | TGCGCCAGCCGGATTAACTTGGGACACCAAAGCTCTGGAAACACCATATATTTT
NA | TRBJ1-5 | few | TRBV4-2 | CASSQDTAGQPQHF | TGTGCCAGCAGCCAAGACACGGCTGGTCAGCCCCAGCATTTT
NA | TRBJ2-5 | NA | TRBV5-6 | CASSYGGDQETQYF | TGTGCCAGCAGCTACGGGGGTGACCAAGAGACCCAGTACTTC
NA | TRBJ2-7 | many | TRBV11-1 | CASSYDRSSYEQYF | TGTGCCAGCAGCTACGACAGGTCGTCCTACGAGCAGTACTTC
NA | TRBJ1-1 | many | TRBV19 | CASLRRGHTEAFF | TGTGCCAGCCTCCGACGGGGCCACACTGAAGCTTTCTTT
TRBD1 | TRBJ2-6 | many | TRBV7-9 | CASSPRPGQTFSGANVLTF | TGTGCCAGCAGCCCAAGACCGGGACAGACTTTTTCTGGGGCCAACGTCCTGACTTTC
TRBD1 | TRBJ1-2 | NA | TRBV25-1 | CASSDIGQGNYGYTF | TGTGCCAGCAGTGATATAGGACAGGGGAACTATGGCTACACCTTC
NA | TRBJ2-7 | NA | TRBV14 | CASSQALTYQEQYF | TGTGCCAGCAGCCAAGCTCTCACTTACCAAGAGCAGTACTTC
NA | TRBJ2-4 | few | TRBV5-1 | CASSQEGAQNIQYF | TGCGCCAGCAGCCAGGAGGGGGCCCAAAACATTCAGTACTTC
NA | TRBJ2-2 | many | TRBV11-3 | CASSQFGGNTGELFF | TGTGCCAGCAGCCAATTTGGGGGGAACACCGGGGAGCTGTTTTTT
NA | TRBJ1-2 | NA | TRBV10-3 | CAIRVGVTNYGYTF | TGTGCCATCAGAGTCGGGGTTACGAACTATGGCTACACCTTC
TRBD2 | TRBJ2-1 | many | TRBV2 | CASSDSGGSNEQFF | TGTGCCAGCAGCGATAGCGGGGGTTCGAATGAGCAGTTCTTC
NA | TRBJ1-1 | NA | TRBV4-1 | CASSQGPGARSLGVAEAFF | TGCGCCAGCAGCCAAGGACCGGGGGCGAGATCGTTGGGCGTTGCTGAAGCTTTCTTT
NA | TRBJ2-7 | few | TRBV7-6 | CASSSLGSSEYEQYF | TGTGCCAGCAGCTCCCTTGGGTCATCAGAGTACGAGCAGTACTTC
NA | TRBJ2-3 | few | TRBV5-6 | CASSSVGLGTDTQYF | TGTGCCAGCAGCTCGGTGGGGTTGGGCACAGATACGCAGTATTTT
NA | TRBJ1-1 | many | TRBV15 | CATSRDRLSLIAFF | TGTGCCACCAGCAGAGATCGGTTGTCTTTGATAGCTTTCTTT
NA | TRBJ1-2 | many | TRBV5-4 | CASSPSLDGYTF | TGTGCCAGCAGCCCGAGCCTCGATGGCTACACCTTC
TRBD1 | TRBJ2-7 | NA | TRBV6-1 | CASDSGTGYDEQYF | TGTGCCAGCGACTCCGGGACAGGGTACGACGAGCAGTACTTC
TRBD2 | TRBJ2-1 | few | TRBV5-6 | CASSSGLAEGEQFF | TGTGCCAGCAGCTCTGGACTAGCGGAGGGTGAGCAGTTCTTC
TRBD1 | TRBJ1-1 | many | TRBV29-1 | CSVDRGLWTEAFF | TGCAGCGTTGATAGGGGGCTCTGGACTGAAGCTTTCTTT
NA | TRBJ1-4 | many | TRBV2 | CASLQEGEKLFF | TGTGCCAGCCTACAGGAAGGCGAAAAACTGTTTTTT
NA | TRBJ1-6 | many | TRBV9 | CASGGERSPLHF | TGTGCCAGCGGCGGGGAGAGGTCACCCCTCCACTTT
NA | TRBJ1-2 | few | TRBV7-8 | CASSPAAANYGYTF | TGTGCCAGCAGCCCCGCCGCAGCTAACTATGGCTACACCTTC
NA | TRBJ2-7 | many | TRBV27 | CASSLASSYEQYF | TGTGCCAGCAGCTTAGCGAGTAGCTACGAGCAGTACTTC
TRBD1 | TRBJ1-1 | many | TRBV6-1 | CASSSPSGGDTEAFF | TGTGCCAGCAGTTCCCCTTCAGGGGGGGACACTGAAGCTTTCTTT
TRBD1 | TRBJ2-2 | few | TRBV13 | CASSLLGGTGYTGELFF | TGTGCCAGCAGCTTACTAGGAGGGACAGGCTACACCGGGGAGCTGTTTTTT
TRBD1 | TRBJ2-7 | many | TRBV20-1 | CSASFGQGVYEQYF | TGCAGTGCTAGTTTTGGACAGGGGGTCTACGAGCAGTACTTC
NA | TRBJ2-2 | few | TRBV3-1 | CASSQDGGSTGELFF | TGTGCCAGCAGCCAAGATGGGGGTAGCACCGGGGAGCTGTTTTTT
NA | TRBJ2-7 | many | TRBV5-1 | CASSLGRNEQYF | TGCGCCAGCAGCCTTGGGAGAAACGAGCAGTACTTC
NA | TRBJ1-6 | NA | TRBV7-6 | CASSLVGVGSYNSPLHF | TGTGCCAGCAGCTTAGTAGGCGTGGGCTCCTATAATTCACCCCTCCACTTT
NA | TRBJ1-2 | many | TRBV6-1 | CASSENLGAQHYGYTF | TGTGCCAGCAGTGAAAACTTGGGGGCGCAGCACTATGGCTACACCTTC
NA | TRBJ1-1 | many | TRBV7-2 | CASSPSAEAFF | TGTGCCAGCAGCCCCTCCGCGGAAGCTTTCTTT
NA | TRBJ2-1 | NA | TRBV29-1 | CSVLPVGQFF | TGCAGCGTTCTCCCGGTTGGGCAGTTCTTC
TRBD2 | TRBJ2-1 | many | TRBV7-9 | CASSIGTSSYNEQFF | TGTGCCAGCAGCATCGGGACTAGCAGCTACAATGAGCAGTTCTTC
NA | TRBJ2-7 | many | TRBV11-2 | CASSLGQTEYSYEQYF | TGTGCCAGCAGCTTAGGACAGACCGAATACTCCTACGAGCAGTACTTC
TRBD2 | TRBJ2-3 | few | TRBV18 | CASSPVAGGPISTDTQYF | TGTGCCAGCTCACCCGTAGCGGGGGGACCCATCAGCACAGATACGCAGTATTTT